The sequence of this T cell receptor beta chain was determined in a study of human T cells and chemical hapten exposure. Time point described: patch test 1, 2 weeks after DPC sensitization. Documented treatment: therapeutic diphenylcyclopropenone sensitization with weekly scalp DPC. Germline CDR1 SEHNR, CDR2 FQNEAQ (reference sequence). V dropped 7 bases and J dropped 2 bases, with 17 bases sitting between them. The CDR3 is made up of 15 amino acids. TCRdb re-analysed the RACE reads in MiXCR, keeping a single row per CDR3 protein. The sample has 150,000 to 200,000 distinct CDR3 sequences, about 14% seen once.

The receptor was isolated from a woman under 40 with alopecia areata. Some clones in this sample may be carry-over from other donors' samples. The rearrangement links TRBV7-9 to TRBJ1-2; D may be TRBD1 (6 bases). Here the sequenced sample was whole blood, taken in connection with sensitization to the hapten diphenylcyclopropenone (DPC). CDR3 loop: CASIGQNASNYGYTF. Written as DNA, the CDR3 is TGTGCCAGCATCGGACAGAACGCCTCCAACTATGGCTACACCTTC.